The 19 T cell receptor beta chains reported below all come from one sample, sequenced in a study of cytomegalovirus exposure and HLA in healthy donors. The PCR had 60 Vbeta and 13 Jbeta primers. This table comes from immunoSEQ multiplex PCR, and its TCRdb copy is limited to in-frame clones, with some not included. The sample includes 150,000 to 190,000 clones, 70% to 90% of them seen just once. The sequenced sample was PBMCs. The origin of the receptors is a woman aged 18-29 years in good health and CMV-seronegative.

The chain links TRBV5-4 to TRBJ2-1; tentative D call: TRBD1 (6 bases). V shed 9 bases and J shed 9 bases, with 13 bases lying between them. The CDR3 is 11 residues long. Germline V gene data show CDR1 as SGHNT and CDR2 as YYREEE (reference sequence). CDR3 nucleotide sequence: TGTGCCATTAACAGGGTGCGTGAGCAGTTCTTC. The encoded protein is CAINRVREQFF.

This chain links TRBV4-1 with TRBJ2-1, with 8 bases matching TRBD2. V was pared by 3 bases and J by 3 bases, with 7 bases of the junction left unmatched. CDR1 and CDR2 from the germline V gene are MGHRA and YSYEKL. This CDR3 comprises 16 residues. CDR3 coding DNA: TGCGCCAGCAGCCAGGACGGGAGGGGACTCTACAATGAGCAGTTCTTC. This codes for CASSQDGRGLYNEQFF.

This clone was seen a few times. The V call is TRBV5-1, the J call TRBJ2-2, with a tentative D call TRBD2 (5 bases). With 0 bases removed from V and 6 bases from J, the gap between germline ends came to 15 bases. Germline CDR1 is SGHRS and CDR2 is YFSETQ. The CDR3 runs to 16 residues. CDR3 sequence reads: CASSLATRAGAGELFF. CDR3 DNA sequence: TGCGCCAGCAGCTTGGCAACTAGGGCCGGAGCCGGGGAGCTGTTTTTT.

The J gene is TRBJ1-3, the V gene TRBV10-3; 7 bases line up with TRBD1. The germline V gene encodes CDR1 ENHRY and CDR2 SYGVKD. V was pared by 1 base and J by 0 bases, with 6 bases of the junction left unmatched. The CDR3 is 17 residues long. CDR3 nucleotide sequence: TGTGCCATCAGTGAGTTTGACAGGGCTATCTCTGGAAACACCATATATTTT. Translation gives CAISEFDRAISGNTIYF.

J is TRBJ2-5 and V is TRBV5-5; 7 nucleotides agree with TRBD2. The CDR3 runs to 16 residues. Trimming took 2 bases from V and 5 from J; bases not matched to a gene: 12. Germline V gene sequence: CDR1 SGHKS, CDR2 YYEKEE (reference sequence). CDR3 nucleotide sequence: TGTGCCAGCAGCTTTGGGGGGGTGGGGGGTGCGGAGACCCAGTACTTC. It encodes CASSFGGVGGAETQYF.

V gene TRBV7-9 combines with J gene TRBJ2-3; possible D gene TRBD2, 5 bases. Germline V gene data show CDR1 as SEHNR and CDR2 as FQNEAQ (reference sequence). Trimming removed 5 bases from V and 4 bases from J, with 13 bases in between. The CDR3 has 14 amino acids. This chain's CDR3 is CASSENRGSDTQYF. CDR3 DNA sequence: TGTGCCAGCAGCGAAAACCGGGGTTCAGATACGCAGTATTTT.

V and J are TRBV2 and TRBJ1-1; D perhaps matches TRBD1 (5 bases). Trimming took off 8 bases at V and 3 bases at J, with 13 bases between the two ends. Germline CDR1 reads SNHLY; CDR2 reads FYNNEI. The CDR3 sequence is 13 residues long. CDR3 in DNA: TGTGCCAGCCTTTGCGGGGCGGACACTGAAGCTTTCTTT. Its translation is CASLCGADTEAFF.

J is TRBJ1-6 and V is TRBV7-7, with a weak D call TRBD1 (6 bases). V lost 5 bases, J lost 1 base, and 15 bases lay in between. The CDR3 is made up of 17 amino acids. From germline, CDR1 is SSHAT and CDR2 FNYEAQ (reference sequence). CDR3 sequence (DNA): TGTGCCAGCAGCCGACCGGGGGGCGCGTCCTATAATTCACCCCTCCACTTT. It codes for CASSRPGGASYNSPLHF. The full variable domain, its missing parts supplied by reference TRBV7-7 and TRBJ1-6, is GAGVSQSPRYKVTKRGQDVTLRCDPISSHATLYWYQQALGQGPEFLTYFNYEAQPDKSGLPSDRFSAERPEGSISTLTIQRTEQRDSAMYRCASSRPGGASYNSPLHFGNGTRLTVT.

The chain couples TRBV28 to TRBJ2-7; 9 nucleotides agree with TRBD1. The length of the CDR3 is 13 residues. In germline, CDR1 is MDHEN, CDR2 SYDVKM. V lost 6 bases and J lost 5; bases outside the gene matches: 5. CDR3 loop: CASSRTGVHEQYF. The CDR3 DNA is TGTGCCAGCAGCCGGACAGGGGTGCACGAGCAGTACTTC.

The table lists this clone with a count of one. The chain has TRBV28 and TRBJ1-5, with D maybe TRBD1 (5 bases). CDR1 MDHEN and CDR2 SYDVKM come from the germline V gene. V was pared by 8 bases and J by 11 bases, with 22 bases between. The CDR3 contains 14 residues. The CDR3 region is CASLDSRRGQSQHF. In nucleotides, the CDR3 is TGTGCCAGCCTCGACAGCCGCCGAGGCCAGTCCCAGCATTTT.

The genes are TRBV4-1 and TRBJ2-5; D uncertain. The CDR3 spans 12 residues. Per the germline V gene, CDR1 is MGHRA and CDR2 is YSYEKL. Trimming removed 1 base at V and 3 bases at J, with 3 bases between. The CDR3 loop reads CASSQAEETQYF. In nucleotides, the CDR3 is TGCGCCAGCAGCCAAGCAGAAGAGACCCAGTACTTC.

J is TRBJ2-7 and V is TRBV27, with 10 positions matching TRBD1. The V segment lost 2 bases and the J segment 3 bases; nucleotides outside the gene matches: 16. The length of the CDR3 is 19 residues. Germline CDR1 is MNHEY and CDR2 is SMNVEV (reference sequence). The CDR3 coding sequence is TGTGCCAGCAGTTTAGACCCATTGGCCCCCGGGACAGGGGTCTACGAGCAGTACTTC. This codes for CASSLDPLAPGTGVYEQYF.

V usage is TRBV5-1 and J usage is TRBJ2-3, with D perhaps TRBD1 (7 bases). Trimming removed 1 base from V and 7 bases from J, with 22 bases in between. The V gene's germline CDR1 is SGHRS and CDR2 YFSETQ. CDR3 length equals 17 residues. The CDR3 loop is CASSLSGTRQGGNTQYF. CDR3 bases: TGCGCCAGCAGCTTGTCCGGGACGCGACAGGGCGGGAATACGCAGTATTTT.

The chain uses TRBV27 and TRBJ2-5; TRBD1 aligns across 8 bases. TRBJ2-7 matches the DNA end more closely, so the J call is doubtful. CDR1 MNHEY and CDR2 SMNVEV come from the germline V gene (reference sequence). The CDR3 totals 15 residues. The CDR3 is CASSLGQGPIYEQYF. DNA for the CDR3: TGTGCCAGCAGTCTAGGACAGGGCCCAATCTACGAGCAGTACTTC.

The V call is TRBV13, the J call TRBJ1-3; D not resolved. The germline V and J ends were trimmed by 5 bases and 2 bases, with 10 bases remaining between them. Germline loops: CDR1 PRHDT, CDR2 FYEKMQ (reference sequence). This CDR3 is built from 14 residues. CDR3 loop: CASSPDSAGNTIYF. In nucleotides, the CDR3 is TGTGCCAGCAGCCCCGACTCAGCTGGAAACACCATATATTTT.

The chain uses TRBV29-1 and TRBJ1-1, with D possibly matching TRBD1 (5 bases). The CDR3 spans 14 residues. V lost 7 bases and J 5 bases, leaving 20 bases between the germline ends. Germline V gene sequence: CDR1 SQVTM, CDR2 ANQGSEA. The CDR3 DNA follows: TGCAGCGCTGCTTTAGGGCAGGGTACGACTGAAGCTTTCTTT. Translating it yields CSAALGQGTTEAFF.

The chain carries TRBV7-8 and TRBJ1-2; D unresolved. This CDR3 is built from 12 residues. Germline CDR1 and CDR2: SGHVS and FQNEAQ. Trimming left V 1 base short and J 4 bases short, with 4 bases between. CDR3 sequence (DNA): TGTGCCAGCAGCTTAGGTAGCTATGGCTACACCTTC. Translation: CASSLGSYGYTF.

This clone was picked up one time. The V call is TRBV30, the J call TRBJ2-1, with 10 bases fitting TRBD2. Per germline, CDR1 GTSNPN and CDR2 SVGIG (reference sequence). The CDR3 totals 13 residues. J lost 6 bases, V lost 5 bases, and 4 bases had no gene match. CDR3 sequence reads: CAWVGLAANEQFF. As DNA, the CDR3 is TGTGCCTGGGTCGGACTAGCGGCCAATGAGCAGTTCTTC.

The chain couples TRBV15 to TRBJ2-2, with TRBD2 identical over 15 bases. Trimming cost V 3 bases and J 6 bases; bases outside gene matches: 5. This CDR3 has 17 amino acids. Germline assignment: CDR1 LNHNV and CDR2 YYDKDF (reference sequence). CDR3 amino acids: CATSSHGLAGGPGELFF. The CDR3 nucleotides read TGTGCCACCAGCAGCCACGGACTAGCGGGGGGGCCCGGGGAGCTGTTTTTT.